Sequencing of this T cell receptor beta chain was carried out in a study of blood T cell repertoires in COVID-19. Study-wide background: From T cells, B-cell-depleted T cells, or PBMCs came the material, which was cDNA or gDNA.

Some clones are missing from TCRdb's copy, which holds only in-frame ones; the method was immunoSEQ multiplex PCR. The repertoire includes about 200,000 clones, about nine tenths of them detected once, and 1.5% to 2% sits in the top ten. The CDR3 totals 18 residues. Germline CDR1 reads SGHRS; CDR2 reads YFSETQ. Trimming took 1 base from V and 0 from J; bases not matched to a gene: 9. The sequenced sample consisted of peripheral blood. The J gene is TRBJ2-3, the V gene TRBV5-1; 9 bases line up with TRBD1. The sequence derives from a man aged 18 to 30 with active or convalescent COVID-19. DNA of the CDR3: TGCGCCAGCAGCTTGAGTCCCGGGACAGGGACTAGCACAGATACGCAGTATTTT. Residues: CASSLSPGTGTSTDTQYF.